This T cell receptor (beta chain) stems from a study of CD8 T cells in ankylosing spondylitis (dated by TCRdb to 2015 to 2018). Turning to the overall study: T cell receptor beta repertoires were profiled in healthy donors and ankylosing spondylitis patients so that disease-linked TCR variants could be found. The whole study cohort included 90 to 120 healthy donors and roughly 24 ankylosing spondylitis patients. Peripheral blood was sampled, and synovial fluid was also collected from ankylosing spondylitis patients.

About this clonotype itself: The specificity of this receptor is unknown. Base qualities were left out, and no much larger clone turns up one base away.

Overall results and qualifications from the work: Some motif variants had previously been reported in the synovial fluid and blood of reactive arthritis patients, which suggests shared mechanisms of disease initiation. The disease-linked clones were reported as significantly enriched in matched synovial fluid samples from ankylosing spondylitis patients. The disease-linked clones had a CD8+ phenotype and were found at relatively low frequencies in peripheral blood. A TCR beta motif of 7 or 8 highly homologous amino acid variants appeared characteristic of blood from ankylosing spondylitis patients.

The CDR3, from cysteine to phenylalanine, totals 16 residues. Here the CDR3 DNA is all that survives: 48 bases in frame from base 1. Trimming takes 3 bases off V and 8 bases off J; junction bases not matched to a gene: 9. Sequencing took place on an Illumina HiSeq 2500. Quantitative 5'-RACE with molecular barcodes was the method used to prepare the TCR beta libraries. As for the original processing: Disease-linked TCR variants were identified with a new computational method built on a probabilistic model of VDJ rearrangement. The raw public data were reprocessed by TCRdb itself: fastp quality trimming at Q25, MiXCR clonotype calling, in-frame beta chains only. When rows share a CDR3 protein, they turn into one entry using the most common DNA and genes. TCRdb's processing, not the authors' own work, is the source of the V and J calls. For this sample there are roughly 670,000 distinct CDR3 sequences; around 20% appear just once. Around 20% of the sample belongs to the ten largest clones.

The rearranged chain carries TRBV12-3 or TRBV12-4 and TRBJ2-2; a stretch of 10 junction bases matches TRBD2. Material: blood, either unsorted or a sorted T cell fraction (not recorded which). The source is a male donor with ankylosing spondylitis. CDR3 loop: CASSFRSGGAWGELFF. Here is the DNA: TGTGCCAGCAGTTTTCGGAGCGGGGGGGCCTGGGGGGAGCTGTTTTTT.